This T cell receptor beta chain was profiled in a study of shared clonotypes between healthy human individuals (dated by TCRdb to about 2020). With respect to the entire study: The cohort included three men and a couple of women between 18 and 49 years of age. Per donor, leukapheresis produced somewhere between about 0.94 and 9.5 billion PBMCs. Per donor, three plates each were used for CD4 naive and CD4 memory, two for CD8 naive, and one for CD8 memory. Different laboratories and diverse techniques were used to prepare libraries and sequence TCR repertoires, to increase sequencing depth and limit assay-specific biases. To estimate repertoire size and how much clonotype sharing occurs between individuals, the study deeply sequenced the blood TCR repertoires of about five healthy adults. The full study reports these points: Even with the large sequencing depth, rarefaction of the sorted-subset datasets indicated that sequencing was incomplete. Pairwise subsampling led to the expectation that sequencing depth would affect the degree of clonotype sharing among donors. Estimated clonotype richness was generally larger for naive than for memory subsets. Sampling was restricted to blood, and TCR repertoires in tissues likely differ from the TCR repertoires found in blood. About 5% of naive CD4, around 4% of naive CD8, approximately 2.2% of memory CD4, and 0.4% of memory CD8 clonotypes were shared across four donors. Compared with non-shared clonotypes, clonotypes shared by all four sorted-subset donors had higher generation probabilities. Because the study included only a small number of donors, the genetic and exposure-history diversity represented was limited.

Healthy HIV-negative adults with no recently reported acute infections or vaccinations were included as donors. Every donor was a Caucasian adult residing in Nashville, Tennessee, USA. Magnetic negative selection was used to enrich CD4+ T cells, after which naive cells were positively selected on CD45RA and the negative fraction became the memory subset. After blood collection by leukapheresis, PBMCs were isolated using Ficoll-Histopaque density gradient centrifugation and then cryopreserved in the vapor phase of liquid nitrogen. Analytical flow cytometry was used to check the purity and quantity of every magnetically sorted T cell population. Each sorted fraction had its genomic DNA isolated and then quantified by UV absorbance on a Nanodrop 2000c. From the germline V gene (reference sequence), CDR1 is MNHNY and CDR2 is SVGAGI. The junction carries 12 bases between V and J, which are trimmed by 2 bases and 8 bases respectively. The CDR3 measures 13 amino acids from cysteine to phenylalanine. Just the 39-base CDR3 DNA is kept, in frame starting at base 1.

With respect to this clone: Its antigen remains undetermined. No qualities accompany the bases; no much larger clone lies one base away.

Using the deep immunoSEQ assay, TCR CDR3 regions were amplified from genomic DNA by multiplex PCR. Extracted genomic DNA from each cell subset was spread evenly across all wells of several immunoSEQ 96-well plates, with each plate serving as a replicate. Each replicate PCR for sorted subsets received around 200 ng genomic DNA, equal to around 32,000 T cell genomes. Purified libraries were quantified with a Qubit 3.0 fluorometer, sized on a Bioanalyzer 2100, and re-quantified with the KAPA Library Quantification kit. Every immunoSEQ 96-well plate was sequenced on a separate single-read 150-cycle Illumina NextSeq 550 flow cell. The study's processing was this. Because only junctional sequences without quality scores were contained in the immunoSEQ output, filtering matching that applied to full-length reads could not be performed. To assign V/J genes and CDR3, sequences were annotated against IMGT germline references using PyIR, a Python wrapper for IgBLAST v1.9. Reads were removed for weak V/J assignments (E-value above 1e-6), missing CDR3, stop codons, out-of-frame junctions, or ambiguous translated residues. V3J clonotypes were defined as sequences sharing an identical inferred V gene, J gene, and CDR3 amino acid sequence. To compute the percentage overlap between repertoires, the number of shared unique clonotypes was divided by the size of the smaller repertoire. Repertoire richness was assessed with RTK rarefaction, the Chao1 estimator, and Recon v2.1 estimates of unobserved clonotypes. OLGA was used to compute generation probabilities for all TCRbeta clonotypes that the gDNA method yielded from a few donors. In its TCRdb copy, this immuneACCESS table keeps in-frame sequences only and misses some clones. Where compared with another copy, unresolved V genes explain less than half of these, and the others have no known cause. The D gene and trimming were derived from the DNA, and the V and J assignments and clone size from that table. The sample table records over 1.4 million clones; 95% to 97% of these occur just once. Of the sample, approximately 1.1% is held by the ten largest clones.

The source of this sequence is a man aged 30 to 39 in good health. The V and J segments used are TRBV6-6 and TRBJ1-2; no D segment can be confidently identified. Sequenced sample: naive CD4+ T cells sorted from blood. The cell subset or site label, as the study defines it: CD45RA+ positively selected. In nucleotide form, the sequence is TGTGCCAGCAGTTACGGGTCTGTCTCAGGCTACACCTTC. Translated, this is CASSYGSVSGYTF.